Below are 4 T cell receptor beta chains sequenced from a single sample in a study of response to subunit inactivated influenza vaccine (dated by TCRdb to the late 2010s). Preparation of the library involved RT-PCR. The instrument given in TCRdb is Illumina HiSeq 2500. The public sequencing data were trimmed at Q25 with fastp and processed into clonotypes with MiXCR by TCRdb, which kept only in-frame beta chains. For every CDR3 protein sequence, its rows merge into one entry that carries the most common genes and DNA. The sample yields 200,000 to 300,000 distinct CDR3 sequences; 10% to 15% were counted once. The ten largest account for roughly 7.7% of the sample. The sequencing used non-naive T cells sorted from PBMCs, collected 14 to 15 days before vaccination. Interpreted using the paper, the cell subset or site label stands for: memory T cell fraction. Source of these receptors: a man aged 50 or older who received an inactivated influenza vaccine. Donor details come from another sample of the same person, matched by shared clones.

The rearrangement links TRBV11-2 to TRBJ2-5, with 7 bases that match TRBD1. V dropped 5 bases and J dropped 6; count of bases not matched to a gene: 9. The CDR3 sequence is 14 residues long. Germline V gives CDR1 SGHAT, CDR2 FQNNGV. Here the CDR3 reads CASSPVQGVQTQYF. As DNA, the CDR3 is TGTGCCAGCAGCCCCGTCCAGGGGGTGCAGACCCAGTACTTC.

This clonotype was counted between two and nine times. The chain employs TRBV28 and TRBJ2-7, with D maybe TRBD2 (5 bases). Trimming removed 7 bases from V and 3 bases from J, with 10 bases in between. The CDR3 is 12 amino acids. The germline V gene has CDR1 MDHEN and CDR2 SYDVKM. The CDR3 sequence: CASTIGDYEQYF. CDR3 nucleotides: TGTGCCAGCACCATCGGGGACTACGAGCAGTACTTC.

This clonotype was seen more than once but under ten times. This chain joins TRBV27 and TRBJ2-1; the D gene is possibly TRBD1 (6 bases). Between the trimmed V and J ends, which lost 6 bases and 8 bases, there was a span of 17 bases. The CDR3 extends over 14 amino acids. Germline V gene lookup returns CDR1 MNHEY and CDR2 SMNVEV (reference sequence). The CDR3 nucleotides read TGTGCCAGCAGGATGACAGGAGCCTGGGATGAGCAGTTCTTC. Its translation is CASRMTGAWDEQFF.

This chain connects TRBV4-2 to TRBJ2-7, with TRBD2 matching over 12 bases. The CDR3 is made up of 14 amino acids. Germline assignment: CDR1 LGHNA and CDR2 YNFKEQ. The ends lost 3 bases at V and 6 bases at J; junction bases unmatched: 3. The CDR3 coding sequence is TGTGCCAGCAGCCAGGAACTAGCGGGAGGCGAGCAGTACTTC. Protein product: CASSQELAGGEQYF.